The clone carrying this T cell receptor beta chain has only a few counts. The antigen is not known. The data originate from a study of T-cell memory formation after mild COVID-19. Looked up from germline, CDR1 is SGHRS and CDR2 is YFSETQ. V was shortened by 0 bases and J by 5 bases, with 8 bases between the two germline ends. The CDR3 length is 13 residues. TCRdb independently ran MiXCR on the 5' RACE reads; one entry per CDR3 protein. The sample holds 300,000 to 400,000 distinct CDR3 sequences, approximately 15% seen once. Study-level points and caveats: In second-wave clones peaking day 37, SARS-CoV-2 specificity remained unconfirmed. Pre-infection memory carried some responding clones, suggesting that cross-reactive memory joined.

This chain connects TRBV5-1 to TRBJ1-2; D is unclear. This TCR was recovered from a man between 18 and 35 years old who had mild COVID-19 (a few samples of this study predate the infection). Cell type and time point are not known. Sequenced: PBMCs or a T cell subset sorted from them (not recorded which). CDR3 protein: CASSLDRIYGYTF. The CDR3 nucleotides read TGCGCCAGCAGCTTGGATCGGATTTATGGCTACACCTTC.